The sequence of this T cell receptor (beta chain) was determined in a study of neurological immune-mediated disorders. Volunteers from a blood bank in Maryland, USA, constituted the healthy controls. The sorted libraries drew on approximately 1 million T cells that were CD4+ or CD8+. CDR1 and CDR2 (germline): SGHAT, FQNNGV. This CDR3 contains 15 residues. V shed 0 bases and J shed 9 bases, with 12 bases lying between them. This clonotype was seen ten or more times. 5'RACE with 10-nucleotide random UMIs produced the cDNA. Via MiXCR, TCRdb re-called the 5' RACE reads, giving one row per CDR3 protein. The sample yields more than 25,000 distinct CDR3 sequences, 4% seen once.

The rearrangement joins TRBV11-2 to TRBJ1-6; D may be TRBD1 (6 bases). The source of this sequence is a woman aged 40 to 55 in good health. The sequencing input was CD4+ T cells from blood. CDR3 coding DNA: TGTGCCAGCAGCTTAGAGGGACAATTGGGTTCACCCCTCCACTTT. It encodes CASSLEGQLGSPLHF.